Given below is one T cell receptor (beta chain) in context. What it binds is unknown. About 500 ng RNA was reverse transcribed with alpha and beta constant-region primers. Alpha and beta chain libraries were made separately by chain-specific third strand synthesis with multiplexing indices. The cDNA received a 5' RACE adapter containing a random hexamer plus an SP2 sequencing primer site. Two random hexamers, added before amplification and joined, formed each molecule's 12-nucleotide barcode. MiXCR was run by TCRdb on the 5' RACE reads, yielding one entry per CDR3 protein. The table has some 13,000 distinct CDR3 sequences, roughly 9.9% seen once. J was trimmed by 12 bases and V by 1 base; bases with no gene match: 10. The length of the CDR3 is 15 residues. CDR1 is SGHTA and CDR2 is FQGNSA in the germline V gene. This entry comes from a study of HIV-infected patients and healthy controls. Findings of the study overall: Compared with healthy controls, HIV-infected patients showed less CDR3 sharing between individuals. Significant mean usage differences between HIV-infected patients and controls involved eight alpha and eight beta V genes.

Whole blood was used without fractionation, so all unsorted peripheral T cells were included. The receptor was isolated from an adult in good health. V gene TRBV7-2 combines with J gene TRBJ2-4, with TRBD1 matching 9 bases. Sample: blood. CDR3 nucleotide sequence: TGTGCCAGCAGCTTAGTTACAGGGGGCGTGTCTACTCAGTACTTC. Translated, it gives CASSLVTGGVSTQYF.